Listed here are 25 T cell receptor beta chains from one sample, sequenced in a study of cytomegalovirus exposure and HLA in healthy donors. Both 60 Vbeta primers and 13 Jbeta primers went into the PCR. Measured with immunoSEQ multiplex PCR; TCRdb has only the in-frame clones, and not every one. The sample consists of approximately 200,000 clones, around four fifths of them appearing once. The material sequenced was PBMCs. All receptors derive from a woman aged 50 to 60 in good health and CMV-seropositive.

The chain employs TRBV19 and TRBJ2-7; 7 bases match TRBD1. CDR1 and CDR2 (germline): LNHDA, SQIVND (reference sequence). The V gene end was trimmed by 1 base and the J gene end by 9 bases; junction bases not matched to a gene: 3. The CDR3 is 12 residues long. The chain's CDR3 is CASSIGQGAQYF. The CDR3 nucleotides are TGTGCCAGTAGTATAGGACAGGGTGCGCAGTACTTC.

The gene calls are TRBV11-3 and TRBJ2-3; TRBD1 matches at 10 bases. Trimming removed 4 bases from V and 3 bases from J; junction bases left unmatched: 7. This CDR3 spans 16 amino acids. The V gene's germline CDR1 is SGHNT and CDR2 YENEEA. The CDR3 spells CASSSGTGVLTDTQYF. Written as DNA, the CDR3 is TGTGCCAGCAGCTCCGGGACAGGGGTACTAACAGATACGCAGTATTTT.

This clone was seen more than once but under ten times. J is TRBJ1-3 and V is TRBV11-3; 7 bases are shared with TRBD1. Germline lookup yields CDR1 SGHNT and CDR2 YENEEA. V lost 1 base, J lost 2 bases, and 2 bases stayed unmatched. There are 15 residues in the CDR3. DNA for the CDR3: TGTGCCAGCAGCTTAGGAGGGGGCGCTGGAAACACCATATATTTT. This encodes CASSLGGGAGNTIYF. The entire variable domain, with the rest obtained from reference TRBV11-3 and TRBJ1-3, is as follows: EAGVVQSPRYKIIEKKQPVAFWCNPISGHNTLYWYLQNLGQGPELLIRYENEEAVDDSQLPKDRFSAERLKGVDSTLKIQPAELGDSAVYLCASSLGGGAGNTIYFGEGSWLTVV.

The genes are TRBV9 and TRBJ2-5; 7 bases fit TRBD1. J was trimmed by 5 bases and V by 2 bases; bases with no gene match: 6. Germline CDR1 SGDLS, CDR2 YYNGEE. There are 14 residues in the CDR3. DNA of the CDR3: TGTGCCAGCAGCGTGAGACAGGGTGAGGAGACCCAGTACTTC. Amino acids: CASSVRQGEETQYF.

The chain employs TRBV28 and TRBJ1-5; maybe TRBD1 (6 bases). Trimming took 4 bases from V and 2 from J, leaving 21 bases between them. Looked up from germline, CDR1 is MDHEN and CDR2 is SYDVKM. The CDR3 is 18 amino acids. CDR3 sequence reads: CASSSPRTAQRGNQPQHF. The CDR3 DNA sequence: TGTGCCAGCAGTTCCCCCAGGACAGCCCAAAGGGGCAATCAGCCCCAGCATTTT.

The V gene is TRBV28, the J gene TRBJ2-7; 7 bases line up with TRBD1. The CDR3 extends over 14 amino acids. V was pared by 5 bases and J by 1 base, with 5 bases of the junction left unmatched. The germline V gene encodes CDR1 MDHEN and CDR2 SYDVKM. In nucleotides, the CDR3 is TGTGCCAGCAGTCTCAGACAGGGATCCTACGAGCAGTACTTC. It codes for CASSLRQGSYEQYF.

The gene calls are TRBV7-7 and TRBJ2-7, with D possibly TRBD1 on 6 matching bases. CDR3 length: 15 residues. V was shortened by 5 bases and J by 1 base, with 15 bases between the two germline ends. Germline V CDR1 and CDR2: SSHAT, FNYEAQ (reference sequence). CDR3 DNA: TGTGCCAGCAGCCCAGGGGACAAGGGGTCCTACGAGCAGTACTTC. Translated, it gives CASSPGDKGSYEQYF.

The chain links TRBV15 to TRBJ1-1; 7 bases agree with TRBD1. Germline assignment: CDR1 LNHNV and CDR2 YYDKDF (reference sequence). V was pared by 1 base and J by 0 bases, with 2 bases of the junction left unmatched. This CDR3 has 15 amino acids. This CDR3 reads CATSRGTGLNTEAFF. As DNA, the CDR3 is TGTGCCACCAGCAGAGGGACAGGCTTGAACACTGAAGCTTTCTTT.

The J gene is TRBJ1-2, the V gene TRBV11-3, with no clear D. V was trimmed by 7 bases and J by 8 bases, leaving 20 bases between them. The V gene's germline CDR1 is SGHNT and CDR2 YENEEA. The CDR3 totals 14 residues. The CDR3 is CASTRLELLRGYTF. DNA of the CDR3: TGTGCCAGCACCCGGTTAGAACTCTTACGGGGCTACACCTTC.

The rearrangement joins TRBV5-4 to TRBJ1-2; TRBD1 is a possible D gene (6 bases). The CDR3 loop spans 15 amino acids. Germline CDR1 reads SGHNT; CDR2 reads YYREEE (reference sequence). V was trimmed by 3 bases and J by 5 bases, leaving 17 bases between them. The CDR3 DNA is TGTGCCAGCAGCTGGACTCCAGGGGTGGAATATGGCTACACCTTC. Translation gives CASSWTPGVEYGYTF.

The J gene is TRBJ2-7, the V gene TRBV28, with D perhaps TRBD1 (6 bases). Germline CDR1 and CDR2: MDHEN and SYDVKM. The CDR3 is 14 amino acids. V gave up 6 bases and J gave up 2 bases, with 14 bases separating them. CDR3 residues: CASRPGTLPYEQYF. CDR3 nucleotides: TGTGCCAGCAGACCCGGGACACTGCCCTACGAGCAGTACTTC.

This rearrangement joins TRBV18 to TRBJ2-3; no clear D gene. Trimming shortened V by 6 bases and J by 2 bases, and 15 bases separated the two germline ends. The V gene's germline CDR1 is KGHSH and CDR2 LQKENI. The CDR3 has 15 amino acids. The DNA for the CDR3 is TGTGCCAGCTCCACGGGTCTTGCCCCCACAGATACGCAGTATTTT. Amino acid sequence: CASSTGLAPTDTQYF.

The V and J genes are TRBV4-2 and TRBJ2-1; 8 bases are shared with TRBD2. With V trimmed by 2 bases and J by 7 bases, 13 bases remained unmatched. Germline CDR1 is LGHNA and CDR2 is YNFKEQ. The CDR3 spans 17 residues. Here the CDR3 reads CASSQRPAGDGMNEQFF. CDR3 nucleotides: TGTGCCAGCAGCCAAAGGCCAGCGGGAGACGGGATGAATGAGCAGTTCTTC.

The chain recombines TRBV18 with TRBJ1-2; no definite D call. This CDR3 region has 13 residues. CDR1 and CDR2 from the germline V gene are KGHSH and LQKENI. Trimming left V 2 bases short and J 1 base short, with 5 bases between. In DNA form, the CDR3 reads TGTGCCAGCTCACCAAGTAGTAACTATGGCTACACCTTC. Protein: CASSPSSNYGYTF.

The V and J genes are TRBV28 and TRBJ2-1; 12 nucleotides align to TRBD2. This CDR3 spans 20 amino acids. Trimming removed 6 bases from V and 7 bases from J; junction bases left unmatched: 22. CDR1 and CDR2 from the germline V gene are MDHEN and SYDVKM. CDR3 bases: TGTGCCAGCAGCTCCCGGCAGGGGGCGGTGTTGACTAGCGGGGGAAATGAGCAGTTCTTC. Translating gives CASSSRQGAVLTSGGNEQFF.

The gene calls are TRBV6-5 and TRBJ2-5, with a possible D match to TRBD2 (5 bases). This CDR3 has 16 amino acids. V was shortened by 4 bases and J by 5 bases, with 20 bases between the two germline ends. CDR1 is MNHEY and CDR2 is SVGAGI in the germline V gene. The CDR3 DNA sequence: TGTGCCAGCAGTTCCTATGGCGTGGGTCCGGGGGAGACCCAGTACTTC. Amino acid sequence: CASSSYGVGPGETQYF.

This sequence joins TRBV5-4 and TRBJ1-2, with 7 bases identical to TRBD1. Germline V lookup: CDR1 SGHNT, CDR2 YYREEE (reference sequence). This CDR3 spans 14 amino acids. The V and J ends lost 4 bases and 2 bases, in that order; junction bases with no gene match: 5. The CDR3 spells CASSTPTGNYGYTF. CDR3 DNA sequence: TGTGCCAGCAGCACCCCGACAGGGAACTATGGCTACACCTTC.

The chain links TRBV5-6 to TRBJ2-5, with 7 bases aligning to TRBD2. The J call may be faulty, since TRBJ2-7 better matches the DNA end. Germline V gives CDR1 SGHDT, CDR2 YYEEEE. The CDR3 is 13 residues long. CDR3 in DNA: TGTGCCAGCAGCATAGGACTAGAAGGCGAGCAGTACTTC. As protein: CASSIGLEGEQYF.

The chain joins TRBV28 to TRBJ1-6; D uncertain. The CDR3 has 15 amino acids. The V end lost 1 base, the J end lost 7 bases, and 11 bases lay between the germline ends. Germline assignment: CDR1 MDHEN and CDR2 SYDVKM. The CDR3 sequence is CASSLYSPENSPLHF. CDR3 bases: TGTGCCAGCAGTTTATATTCGCCTGAGAATTCACCCCTCCACTTT.

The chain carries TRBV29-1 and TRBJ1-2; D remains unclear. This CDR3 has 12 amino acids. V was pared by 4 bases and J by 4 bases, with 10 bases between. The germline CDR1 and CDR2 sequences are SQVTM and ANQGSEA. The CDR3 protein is CSVAEFSYGYTF. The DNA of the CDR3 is TGCAGCGTTGCAGAATTCTCCTATGGCTACACCTTC.

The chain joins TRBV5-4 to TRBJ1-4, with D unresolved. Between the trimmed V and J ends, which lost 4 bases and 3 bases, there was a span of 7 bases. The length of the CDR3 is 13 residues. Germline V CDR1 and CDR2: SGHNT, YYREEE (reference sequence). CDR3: CASSDTANEKLFF. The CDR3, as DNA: TGTGCCAGCAGCGATACAGCTAATGAAAAACTGTTTTTT.

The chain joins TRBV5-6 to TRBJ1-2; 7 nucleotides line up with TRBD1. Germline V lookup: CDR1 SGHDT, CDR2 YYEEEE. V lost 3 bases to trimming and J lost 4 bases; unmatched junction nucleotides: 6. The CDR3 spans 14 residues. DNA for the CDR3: TGTGCCAGCAGCTGGCAGGGGGGAAGCTATGGCTACACCTTC. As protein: CASSWQGGSYGYTF. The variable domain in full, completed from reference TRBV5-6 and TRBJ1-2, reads DAGVTQSPTHLIKTRGQQVTLRCSPKSGHDTVSWYQQALGQGPQFIFQYYEEEERQRGNFPDRFSGHQFPNYSSELNVNALLLGDSALYLCASSWQGGSYGYTFGSGTRLTVV.

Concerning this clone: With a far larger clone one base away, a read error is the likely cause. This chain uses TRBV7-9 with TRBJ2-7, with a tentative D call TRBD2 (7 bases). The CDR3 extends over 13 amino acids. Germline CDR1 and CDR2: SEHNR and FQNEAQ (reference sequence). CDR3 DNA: TGTTCCAGCAGCGGGGACACCTTCTACGAGCAGTACTTC. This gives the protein CSSSGDTFYEQYF.

Here the CDR3 DNA reads TGCGCCAGCAGCGTGTGGACAGGAGCTTACACCGGGGAGCTGTTTTTT. It encodes CASSVWTGAYTGELFF. The V gene is TRBV5-1, the J gene TRBJ2-2, with TRBD1 identical over 7 bases. Germline CDR1 and CDR2: SGHRS and YFSETQ. This CDR3 contains 16 residues. The ends lost 4 bases at V and 3 bases at J; junction bases unmatched: 9.

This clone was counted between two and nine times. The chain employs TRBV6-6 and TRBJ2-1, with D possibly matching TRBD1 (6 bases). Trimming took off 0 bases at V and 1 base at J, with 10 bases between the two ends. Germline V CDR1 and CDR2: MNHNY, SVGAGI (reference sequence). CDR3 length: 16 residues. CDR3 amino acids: CASSYSTRGSYNEQFF. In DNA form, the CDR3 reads TGTGCCAGCAGTTACTCGACGAGGGGGTCCTACAATGAGCAGTTCTTC.